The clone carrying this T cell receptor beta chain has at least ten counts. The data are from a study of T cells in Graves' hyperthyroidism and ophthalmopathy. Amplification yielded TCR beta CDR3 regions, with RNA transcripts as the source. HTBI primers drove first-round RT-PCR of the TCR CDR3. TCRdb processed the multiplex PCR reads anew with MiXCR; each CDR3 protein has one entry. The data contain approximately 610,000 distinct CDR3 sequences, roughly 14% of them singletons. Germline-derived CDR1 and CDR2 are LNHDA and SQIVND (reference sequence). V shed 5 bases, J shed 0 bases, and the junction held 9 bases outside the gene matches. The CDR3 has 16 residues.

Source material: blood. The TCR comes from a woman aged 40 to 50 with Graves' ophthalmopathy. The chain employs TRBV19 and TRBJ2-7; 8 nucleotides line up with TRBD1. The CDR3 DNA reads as TGTGCCAGTAGTCCCCGGACAGGGAGATACTCCTACGAGCAGTACTTC. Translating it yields CASSPRTGRYSYEQYF.